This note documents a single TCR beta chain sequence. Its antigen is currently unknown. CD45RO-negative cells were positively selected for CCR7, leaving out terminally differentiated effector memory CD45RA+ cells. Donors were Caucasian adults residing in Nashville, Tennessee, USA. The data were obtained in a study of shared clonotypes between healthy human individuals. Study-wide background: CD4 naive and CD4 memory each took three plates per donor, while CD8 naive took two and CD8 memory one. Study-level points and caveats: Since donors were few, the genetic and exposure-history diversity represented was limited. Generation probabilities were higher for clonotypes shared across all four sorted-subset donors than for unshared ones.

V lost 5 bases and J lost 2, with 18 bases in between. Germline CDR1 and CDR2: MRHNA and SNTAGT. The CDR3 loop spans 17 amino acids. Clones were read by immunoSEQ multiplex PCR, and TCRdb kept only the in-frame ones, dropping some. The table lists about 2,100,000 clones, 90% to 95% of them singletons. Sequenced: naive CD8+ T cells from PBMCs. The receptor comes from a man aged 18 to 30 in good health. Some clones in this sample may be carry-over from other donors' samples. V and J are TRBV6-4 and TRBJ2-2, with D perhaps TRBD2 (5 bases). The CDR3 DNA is TGTGCCAGCAGTCAATTACATATAACGGGAAACACCGGGGAGCTGTTTTTT. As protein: CASSQLHITGNTGELFF.